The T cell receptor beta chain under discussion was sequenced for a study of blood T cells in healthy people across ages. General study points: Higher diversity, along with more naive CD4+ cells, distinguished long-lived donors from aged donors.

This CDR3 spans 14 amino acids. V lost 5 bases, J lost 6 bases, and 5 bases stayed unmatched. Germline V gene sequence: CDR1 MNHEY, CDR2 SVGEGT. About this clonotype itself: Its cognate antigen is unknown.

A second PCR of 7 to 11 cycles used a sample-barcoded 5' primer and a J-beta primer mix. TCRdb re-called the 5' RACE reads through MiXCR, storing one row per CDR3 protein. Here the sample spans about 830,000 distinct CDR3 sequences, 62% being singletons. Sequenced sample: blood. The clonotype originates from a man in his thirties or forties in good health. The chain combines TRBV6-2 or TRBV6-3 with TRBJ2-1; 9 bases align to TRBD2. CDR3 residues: CASSRSGGINEQFF. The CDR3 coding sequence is TGTGCCAGCAGTAGGAGCGGGGGGATCAATGAGCAGTTCTTC.